These 11 T cell receptor beta chains were all obtained from the same sample, sequenced in a study of blood T cells in healthy people across ages. Combining a sample-barcoded 5' primer with a J-beta primer mix, a second PCR ran for roughly 7 to 11 cycles. TCRdb reprocessed the 5' RACE reads via MiXCR and lists one record per CDR3 protein. The sample holds 790,000 or so distinct CDR3 sequences, roughly 46% seen once. The sample consisted of blood. Receptors were obtained from a man older than 75 in good health.

V and J are TRBV6-2 or TRBV6-3 and TRBJ1-4, with D perhaps TRBD1 (6 bases). V lost 6 bases and J lost 8, with 13 bases in between. Germline CDR1 is MNHEY and CDR2 is SVGEGT. The CDR3 is made up of 13 amino acids. The CDR3 here is CASRAGTTEKLFF. The CDR3 region has the DNA TGTGCCAGCAGGGCCGGGACAACCGAAAAACTGTTTTTT.

V and J are TRBV6-2 or TRBV6-3 and TRBJ2-1; D gene unclear. This CDR3 is built from 14 residues. The V gene lost 2 bases and the J gene lost 7 bases, with 12 bases spanning the gap. CDR1 MNHEY and CDR2 SVGEGT come from the germline V gene. CDR3 bases: TGTGCCAGCAGTTACCCCGCTAGGTCTAATGAGCAGTTCTTC. Residues: CASSYPARSNEQFF.

CDR3: CASNADWAPRYNEQYF. CDR3 coding DNA: TGTGCCAGCAACGCCGACTGGGCTCCGAGGTACAATGAGCAGTACTTC. V usage is TRBV2 and J usage is TRBJ2-7; D gene ambiguous. This CDR3 is 16 amino acids long. V lost 7 bases, J lost 7 bases, and 26 bases lay in between. Germline CDR1 and CDR2: SNHLY and FYNNEI.

Concerning this clonotype: With a much larger clone just one base away, this may be a read error. The chain links TRBV5-6 to TRBJ2-3, with TRBD2 identical over 7 bases. The V gene's germline CDR1 is SGHDT and CDR2 YYEEEE. Germline trimming cut 7 bases from V and 2 bases from J; bases unmatched to any gene: 10. The CDR3 contains 15 residues. DNA of the CDR3: TGTGCCAGCGGCAGGCGCGGGAGAGCCACAGATACGCAGTATTTT. This sequence encodes CASGRRGRATDTQYF.

The V gene is TRBV2, the J gene TRBJ2-6; a weak D match, TRBD1 (6 bases). Looked up from germline, CDR1 is SNHLY and CDR2 is FYNNEI. The CDR3 is 16 amino acids. V was pared by 3 bases and J by 2 bases, with 11 bases between. The CDR3 spells CASSDLDRPGANVLTF. The CDR3 DNA reads TGTGCCAGCAGTGATCTAGACAGGCCTGGGGCCAACGTCCTGACTTTC.

The chain carries TRBV2 and TRBJ2-7; TRBD2 agrees at 7 bases. The germline V gene has CDR1 SNHLY and CDR2 FYNNEI. The V gene end was trimmed by 1 base and the J gene end by 0 bases; junction bases not matched to a gene: 6. The CDR3 is 16 amino acids. The CDR3 is CASSEGGGALSYEQYF. The CDR3 coding sequence is TGTGCCAGCAGTGAAGGGGGAGGGGCCCTCTCCTACGAGCAGTACTTC.

The chain has TRBV25-1 and TRBJ2-3; 7 bases are a match to TRBD2. CDR3 length equals 14 residues. Germline CDR1 reads MGHDK; CDR2 reads SYGVNS. The V and J ends lost 6 bases and 6 bases, in that order; junction bases with no gene match: 9. The CDR3 DNA reads as TGTGCCAGCAGCGAACCAGCGGGGTTGGATACGCAGTATTTT. It is translated as CASSEPAGLDTQYF.

This clonotype was found a few times. J is TRBJ2-3 and V is TRBV20-1; D not resolved. The CDR3 runs to 11 residues. Per germline, CDR1 DFQATT and CDR2 SNEGSKA (reference sequence). The V gene lost 6 bases and the J gene lost 5 bases, with 9 bases spanning the gap. The CDR3 sequence is CSALRVDTQYF. The CDR3 nucleotides are TGCAGTGCACTTCGGGTAGATACGCAGTATTTT.

V usage is TRBV20-1 and J usage is TRBJ1-2; 12 bases match TRBD1. The germline CDR1 and CDR2 sequences are DFQATT and SNEGSKA (reference sequence). The CDR3 has 15 residues. V lost 6 bases and J lost 8; bases outside the gene matches: 13. The CDR3 DNA sequence: TGCAGTGCCGTCGAACCGGGACAGGGGGCAAGAGGCTACACCTTC. Its translation: CSAVEPGQGARGYTF.

The V gene is TRBV7-3, the J gene TRBJ2-3; 9 bases are a match to TRBD2. The CDR3 has 17 residues. From germline, CDR1 is SGHTA and CDR2 FQGTGA. V gave up 2 bases and J gave up 4 bases; unmatched junction bases: 10. The CDR3 DNA follows: TGTGCCAGCAGCTTATCTCCAGCGGGAGGAACGGCAGATACGCAGTATTTT. Translating gives CASSLSPAGGTADTQYF.

V is TRBV3-1 and J is TRBJ2-2; 15 nucleotides match TRBD2. The CDR3 length is 20 residues. CDR1 is LGHDT and CDR2 is YNNKEL in the germline V gene (reference sequence). The V segment lost 1 base and the J segment 6 bases; nucleotides outside the gene matches: 12. The CDR3 region is CASSQAWTSGRANLPGELFF. CDR3 DNA sequence: TGTGCCAGCAGCCAAGCCTGGACTAGCGGGAGGGCCAATCTGCCCGGGGAGCTGTTTTTT. Full variable domain (remainder filled in from reference TRBV3-1 and TRBJ2-2): DTAVSQTPKYLVTQMGNDKSIKCEQNLGHDTMYWYKQDSKKFLKIMFSYNNKELIINETVPNRFSPKSPDKAHLNLHINSLELGDSAVYFCASSQAWTSGRANLPGELFFGEGSRLTVL.